This T cell receptor (beta chain) is drawn from a study of blood T cell repertoires in COVID-19. Across the whole study: Whether acute or convalescent, the COVID-19 samples came from the United States, Italy and Spain. From T cells, B-cell-depleted T cells, or PBMCs came the material, which was cDNA or gDNA.

Authors' methods: Nucleated cell number was recorded as an estimate derived from reference gene primer amplification. Repertoires were generated with immunoSEQ multiplex PCR, while TCRdb's copy carries only in-frame clones and drops some. The DNA gave D and trimming, while V, J and clone size come from that table. The sample lists more than 120,000 clones, about 91% occurring once. CDR3 length: 16 amino acids. Trimming at V came to 1 base and at J to 6 bases, leaving 2 bases not matched to a gene. Germline lookup yields CDR1 SGHNT and CDR2 YYREEE (reference sequence). The sequence derives from a human donor in a cohort sampled during active COVID-19. The material sequenced was peripheral blood. This sequence joins TRBV5-4 and TRBJ2-1; 15 bases align to TRBD2. The CDR3 reads CASSLPGLAGGNEQFF. CDR3 bases: TGTGCCAGCAGCTTGCCGGGACTAGCGGGGGGCAATGAGCAGTTCTTC. Using reference TRBV5-4 and TRBJ2-1 for the parts outside the CDR3, the full variable domain is ETGVTQSPTHLIKTRGQQVTLRCSSQSGHNTVSWYQQALGQGPQFIFQYYREEENGRGNFPPRFSGLQFPNYSSELNVNALELDDSALYLCASSLPGLAGGNEQFFGPGTRLTVL.